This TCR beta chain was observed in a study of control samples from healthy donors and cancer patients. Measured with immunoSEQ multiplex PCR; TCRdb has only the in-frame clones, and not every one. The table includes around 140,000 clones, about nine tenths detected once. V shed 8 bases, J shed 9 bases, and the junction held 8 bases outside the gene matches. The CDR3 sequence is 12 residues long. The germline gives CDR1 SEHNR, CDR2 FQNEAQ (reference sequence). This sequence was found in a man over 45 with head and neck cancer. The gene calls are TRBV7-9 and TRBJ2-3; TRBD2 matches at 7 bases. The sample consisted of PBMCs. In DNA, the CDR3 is TGTGCCAGCCGAGATCCCGGGGGGACGCAGTATTTT. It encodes CASRDPGGTQYF. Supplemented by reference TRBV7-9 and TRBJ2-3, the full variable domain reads DTGVSQNPRHKITKRGQNVTFRCDPISEHNRLYWYRQTLGQGPEFLTYFQNEAQLEKSRLLSDRFSAERPKGSFSTLEIQRTEQGDSAMYLCASRDPGGTQYFGPGTRLTVL.